This paragraph covers one TCR beta chain sequence. What it binds is not known. TCRdb called the reads again in MiXCR, with one record for every CDR3 protein. The data hold some 15,000 distinct CDR3 sequences, with under 30% observed a single time. V lost 3 bases and J 0 bases, leaving 12 bases between the germline ends. The CDR3 covers 16 residues. Germline CDR1 reads MNHNS; CDR2 reads SASEGT. This entry comes from a study of liver allograft versus peripheral blood T cells. Study in general: Within transplanted livers, the T cell receptor repertoires were examined and compared against the repertoires present in the peripheral blood of liver transplant recipients. Study-level points and caveats: Liver allograft repertoires of T cell receptors reportedly diverged from peripheral blood repertoires.

The rearrangement uses TRBV6-1 and TRBJ1-5, with a tentative D call TRBD1 (6 bases). The TCR originated in a human patient who had a liver transplant. The graft donor may be the source of some T cells. CDR3 sequence: CASSDRRGYSNQPQHF. For the CDR3, the DNA is TGTGCCAGCAGTGATCGCAGGGGTTATAGCAATCAGCCCCAGCATTTT.